The 13 T cell receptor beta chains below come from one sample, sequenced in a study of T cells in Graves' hyperthyroidism and ophthalmopathy. Template material for amplifying TCR beta CDR3 regions consisted of RNA transcripts. HTBI primers were employed in a first-round RT-PCR of the TCR CDR3. MiXCR was run by TCRdb on the multiplex PCR reads, yielding one entry per CDR3 protein. The table records fewer than 700,000 distinct CDR3 sequences, roughly 16% of them present only once. Sequenced: blood. These receptors were collected from a woman aged 25 to 39 with Graves' hyperthyroidism.

Note on this clonotype: A clone one base away is much larger, so this may be a read error. The chain couples TRBV9 to TRBJ2-7; D is possibly TRBD2 (5 bases). The CDR3 is 15 residues long. CDR1 is SGDLS and CDR2 is YYNGEE in the germline V gene. The CDR3 DNA is TGTGCCAGCAGCGTAGAAGGTCGGGGTCTCTACGAGCAGTGCTTC. It translates to CASSVEGRGLYEQCF.

This clonotype was seen a few times. The V call is TRBV30, the J call TRBJ1-5, with D tentatively TRBD1 (5 bases). This CDR3 is built from 14 residues. From germline, CDR1 is GTSNPN and CDR2 SVGIG (reference sequence). V lost 0 bases and J lost 7, with 13 bases in between. CDR3: CAWSVRGSGQPQHF. The DNA of the CDR3 is TGTGCCTGGAGTGTAAGGGGTTCCGGCCAGCCCCAGCATTTT.

Concerning this clonotype itself: This may come from a read error, since a much larger clone is one base off. V is TRBV28 and J is TRBJ2-7; D is ambiguous. Germline V gives CDR1 MDHEN, CDR2 SYDVKM. Trimming pared 6 bases from V and 4 bases from J, leaving 10 bases between. The CDR3 totals 12 residues. DNA of the CDR3: TGTGCCAGCAGGCAGGACGGGTACGAGCAGTACTTC. This sequence encodes CASRQDGYEQYF.

This clonotype has only a few counts. This chain links TRBV28 with TRBJ2-2; no reliable D call. The CDR3 length is 13 residues. CDR1 and CDR2 from the germline V gene are MDHEN and SYDVKM. Deletions cut 8 bases from V and 0 bases from J, with 7 bases between. The CDR3 is CASPQPNTGELFF. CDR3 DNA sequence: TGTGCCAGCCCACAACCGAACACCGGGGAGCTGTTTTTT.

This chain connects TRBV5-1 to TRBJ2-7; TRBD1 aligns across 9 bases. The J segment lost 2 bases and the V segment lost 5 bases, leaving 8 bases of the junction unmatched. CDR1 is SGHRS, CDR2 YFSETQ, per germline. This CDR3 spans 15 amino acids. The CDR3 coding sequence is TGCGCCAGCAGACCCGGGACAGGGATAACCTACGAGCAGTACTTC. Amino acid sequence: CASRPGTGITYEQYF.

This clonotype was seen ten or more times. The chain links TRBV7-9 to TRBJ2-7, with 9 bases aligning to TRBD1. With V trimmed by 3 bases and J by 3 bases, 6 bases remained unmatched. The CDR3 is 15 residues long. Per the germline V gene, CDR1 is SEHNR and CDR2 is FQNEAQ (reference sequence). In DNA form, the CDR3 reads TGTGCCAGCAGCTTCCCGGGACAGGGATACTACGAGCAGTACTTC. It specifies CASSFPGQGYYEQYF.

This sequence joins TRBV7-6 and TRBJ2-7; D possibly corresponds to TRBD2 (5 bases). Germline CDR1 and CDR2: SGHVS and FNYEAQ. The CDR3 contains 14 residues. V lost 1 base to trimming and J lost 3 bases, with 10 bases between them. CDR3 nucleotides: TGTGCCAGCAGCTTAGAGGAGGACCACTACGAGCAGTACTTC. Its protein product is CASSLEEDHYEQYF. The full variable domain, its missing parts supplied by reference TRBV7-6 and TRBJ2-7, is GAGVSQSPRYKVTKRGQDVALRCDPISGHVSLYWYRQALGQGPEFLTYFNYEAQQDKSGLPNDRFSAERPEGSISTLTIQRTEQRDSAMYRCASSLEEDHYEQYFGPGTRLTVT.

This sequence joins TRBV11-2 and TRBJ2-4; 7 positions match TRBD2. The CDR3 is 13 amino acids. The V segment lost 3 bases and the J segment 6 bases; nucleotides outside the gene matches: 2. The germline gives CDR1 SGHAT, CDR2 FQNNGV. CDR3 amino acids: CASSFGGINIQYF. CDR3 nucleotides: TGTGCCAGCAGCTTCGGGGGGATAAACATTCAGTACTTC.

The chain recombines TRBV5-1 with TRBJ2-3; perhaps D is TRBD1 or TRBD2 (5 bases each). This CDR3 is 15 amino acids long. The germline V and J ends were trimmed by 2 bases and 0 bases, with 10 bases remaining between them. CDR1 and CDR2 (germline): SGHRS, YFSETQ. The CDR3 DNA is TGCGCCAGCAGCTTCCGGGACGGCAGCACAGATACGCAGTATTTT. The encoded protein is CASSFRDGSTDTQYF.

The chain joins TRBV5-5 to TRBJ1-1; unclear D gene. The length of the CDR3 is 13 residues. The V and J ends lost 2 bases and 7 bases respectively, with 12 bases between them. Germline V gene sequence: CDR1 SGHKS, CDR2 YYEKEE (reference sequence). CDR3 coding DNA: TGTGCCAGCAGCTTAGACACATCGCTTGAAGCTTTCTTT. Translation gives CASSLDTSLEAFF.

This clonotype was seen at least ten times. The V gene is TRBV5-8, the J gene TRBJ1-1; D call uncertain. Germline V gives CDR1 SGHTS, CDR2 YDEGEE. The V end was cut by 2 bases, the J end by 1 base, with 9 bases between. This CDR3 contains 14 residues. CDR3 sequence: CASSFWVPNTEAFF. The DNA of the CDR3 is TGTGCCAGCAGCTTTTGGGTTCCGAACACTGAAGCTTTCTTT.

This clonotype was seen a few times. As DNA, the CDR3 is TGTGCCAGTAGTATGAATCCAGTCCTGAACACTGAAGCTTTCTTT. Encoded protein: CASSMNPVLNTEAFF. This chain uses TRBV19 with TRBJ1-1; D call uncertain. V was pared by 3 bases and J by 0 bases, with 11 bases between. The CDR3 covers 15 residues. Per germline, CDR1 LNHDA and CDR2 SQIVND (reference sequence).

This clonotype appeared many times. The chain links TRBV2 to TRBJ1-1; no clear D gene. Germline CDR1 is SNHLY and CDR2 is FYNNEI. V lost 4 bases to trimming and J lost 6 bases, with 9 bases between them. The CDR3 contains 12 residues. CDR3 residues: CASSVAIAEAFF. The CDR3 nucleotides read TGTGCCAGCAGTGTAGCCATCGCTGAAGCTTTCTTT.